This TCR beta chain was documented in a study of graft-versus-host responses after intestinal transplantation. Background on the study: Transplant recipients had multivisceral, liver-intestinal, or isolated intestinal grafts. Uniformly, recipients were administered anti-thymocyte globulin induction with subsequent tacrolimus and steroids for about 3 years.

Worth noting for this clone: The antigen is unknown.

The table came from immunoSEQ multiplex PCR; TCRdb's copy has only in-frame clones and leaves some out. Found here are 100,000 or so clones, 93% of them singletons; the top ten hold 1.5% to 2.5%. CDR1 and CDR2 (germline): SGHDT, YYEEEE. The V and J ends lost 4 bases and 12 bases, in that order; junction bases with no gene match: 13. The CDR3 spans 14 residues. Broader study findings: GvH clones occurred in recipient marrow; some first appeared in ileum or blood.

The sequence was obtained from a human donor who received an intestinal transplant. The chain joins TRBV5-6 to TRBJ2-7; 10 nucleotides agree with TRBD2. Source: unstimulated CD8+ T cells sorted from spleen or lymph node cells, taken before intestinal transplant. CDR3 coding DNA: TGTGCCAGCAGCGCCGGGACTAGCGTTCATCAGGTGTACTTC. Amino acids: CASSAGTSVHQVYF.